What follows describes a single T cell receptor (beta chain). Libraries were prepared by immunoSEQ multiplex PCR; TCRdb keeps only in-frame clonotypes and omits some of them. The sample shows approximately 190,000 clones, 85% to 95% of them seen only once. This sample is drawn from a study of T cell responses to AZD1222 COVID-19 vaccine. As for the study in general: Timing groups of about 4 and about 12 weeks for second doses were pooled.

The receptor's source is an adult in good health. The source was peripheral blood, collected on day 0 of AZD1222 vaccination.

CDR3 sequence reads: CASSDRNSPLHF. The CDR3, as DNA: TGTGCCAGCAGTGACCGTAATTCACCCCTCCACTTT. The chain uses TRBV9 and TRBJ1-6; D is uncertain. Trimming stripped 5 bases from V and 6 bases from J, with 6 bases between. Looked up from germline, CDR1 is SGDLS and CDR2 is YYNGEE. This CDR3 spans 12 amino acids.